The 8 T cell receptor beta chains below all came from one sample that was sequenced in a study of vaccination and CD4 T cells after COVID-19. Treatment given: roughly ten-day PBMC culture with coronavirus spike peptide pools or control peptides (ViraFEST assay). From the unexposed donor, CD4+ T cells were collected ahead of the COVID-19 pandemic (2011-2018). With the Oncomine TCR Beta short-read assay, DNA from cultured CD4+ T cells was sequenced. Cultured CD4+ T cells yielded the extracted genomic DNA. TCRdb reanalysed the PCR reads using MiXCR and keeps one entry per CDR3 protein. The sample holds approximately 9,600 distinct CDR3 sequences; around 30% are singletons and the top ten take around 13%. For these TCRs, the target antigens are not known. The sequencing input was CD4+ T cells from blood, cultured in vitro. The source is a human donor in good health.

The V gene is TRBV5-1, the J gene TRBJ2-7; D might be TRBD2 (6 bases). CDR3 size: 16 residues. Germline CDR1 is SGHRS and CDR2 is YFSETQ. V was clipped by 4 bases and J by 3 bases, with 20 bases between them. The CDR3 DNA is TGCGCCAGCAGCGCGGGGCCACAGAGGGCTAGCTACGAGCAGTACTTC. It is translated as CASSAGPQRASYEQYF.

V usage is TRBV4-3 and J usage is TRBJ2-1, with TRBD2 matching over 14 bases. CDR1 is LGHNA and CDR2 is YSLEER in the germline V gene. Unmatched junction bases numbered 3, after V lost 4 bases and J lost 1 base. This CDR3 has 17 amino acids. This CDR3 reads CASSRGTSGSSYNEQFF. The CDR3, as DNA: TGCGCCAGCAGCCGAGGGACTAGCGGGAGTTCCTACAATGAGCAGTTCTTC.

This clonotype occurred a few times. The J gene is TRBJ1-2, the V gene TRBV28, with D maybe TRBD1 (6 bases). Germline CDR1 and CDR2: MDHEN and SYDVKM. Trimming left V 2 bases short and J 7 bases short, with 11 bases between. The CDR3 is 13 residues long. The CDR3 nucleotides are TGTGCCAGCAGTTTAAACAGGGAGGCTGGCTACACCTTC. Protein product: CASSLNREAGYTF.

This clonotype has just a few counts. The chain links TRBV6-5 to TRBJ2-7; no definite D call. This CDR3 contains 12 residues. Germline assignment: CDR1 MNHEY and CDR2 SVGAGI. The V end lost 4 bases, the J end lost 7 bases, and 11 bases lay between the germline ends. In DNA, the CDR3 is TGTGCCAGCAGTTCTCCAGCTGGGGAGCAGTACTTC. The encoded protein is CASSSPAGEQYF.

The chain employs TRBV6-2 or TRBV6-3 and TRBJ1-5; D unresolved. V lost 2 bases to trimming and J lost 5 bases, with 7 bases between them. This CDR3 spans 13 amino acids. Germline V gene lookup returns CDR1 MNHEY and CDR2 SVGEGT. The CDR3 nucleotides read TGTGCCAGCAGTTACGCCGGCGATCAGCCCCAGCATTTT. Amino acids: CASSYAGDQPQHF.

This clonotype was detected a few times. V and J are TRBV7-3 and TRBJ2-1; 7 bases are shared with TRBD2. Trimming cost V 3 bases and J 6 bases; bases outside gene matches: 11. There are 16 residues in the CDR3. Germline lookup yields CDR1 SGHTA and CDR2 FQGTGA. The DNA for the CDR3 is TGTGCCAGCAGCTTTATCCCCTCATCTAGCGGCAATGAGCAGTTCTTC. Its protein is CASSFIPSSSGNEQFF.

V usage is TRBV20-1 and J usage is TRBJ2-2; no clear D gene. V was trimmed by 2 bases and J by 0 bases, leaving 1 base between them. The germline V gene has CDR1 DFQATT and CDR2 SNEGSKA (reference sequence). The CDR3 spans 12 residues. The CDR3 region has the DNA TGCAGTGCTAGATCGAACACCGGGGAGCTGTTTTTT. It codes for CSARSNTGELFF.

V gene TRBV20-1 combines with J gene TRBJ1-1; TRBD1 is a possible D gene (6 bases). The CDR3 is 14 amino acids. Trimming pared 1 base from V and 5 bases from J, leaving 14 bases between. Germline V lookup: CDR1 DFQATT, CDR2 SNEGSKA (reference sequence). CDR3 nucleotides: TGCAGTGCTAGAGGCGGGGGGGCTGGAACTGAAGCTTTCTTT. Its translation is CSARGGGAGTEAFF.